This is a list of T cell receptor beta chains from one sample in a study of control samples from healthy donors and cancer patients. Assay used: immunoSEQ multiplex PCR; TCRdb lists only in-frame clones, some missing. The profile covers 30,000 to 35,000 clones, with 86% appearing a single time and roughly 1.6% taken by the ten largest. The sequencing input was PBMCs. These TCRs come from a woman in her 40s with lung cancer. Both conserved end residues are part of each CDR3. The order of the fields is clone size, V gene, D gene, J gene, CDR3 DNA, CDR3 protein. The D gene is left open where the match is weak. The size entry is marked missing in some rows and otherwise reads once, few, many or a size class.

NA	TRBV30	NA	TRBJ2-3	TGTGCCTGGAGTGTCTCCAGGGGATACTACACAGATACGCAGTATTTT	CAWSVSRGYYTDTQYF
NA	TRBV14	NA	TRBJ2-6	TGTGCCAGCAGCCTGAAGGGCGGGGCCAACGTCCTGACTTTC	CASSLKGGANVLTF
NA	TRBV6-1	TRBD2	TRBJ2-2	TGTGCCAGCAGTGGGGGACTAGCGGGGGTCAACACCGGGGAGCTGTTTTTT	CASSGGLAGVNTGELFF
once	TRBV5-1	NA	TRBJ1-1	TGCGCCAGCAGCTTGGATCGAGGGGGGGACACTGAAGCTTTCTTT	CASSLDRGGDTEAFF
NA	TRBV4-2	NA	TRBJ2-3	TGTGCCAGCAGCCATTGGACGGGGGAGAAGGCAGATACGCAGTATTTT	CASSHWTGEKADTQYF
NA	TRBV7-9	NA	TRBJ1-2	TGTGCCAGCAGCCTACTACAGGTTTTCTATGGCTACACCTTC	CASSLLQVFYGYTF
NA	TRBV2	NA	TRBJ2-7	TGTGCCAGCAGCCCTTCCTACGAGCAGTACTTC	CASSPSYEQYF
NA	TRBV28	NA	TRBJ2-7	TGTGCCAGCAGAGCCCGGGGCCCCTACGAGCAGTACTTC	CASRARGPYEQYF
NA	TRBV10-3	NA	TRBJ2-2	TGTGCCATCAGTGAGTACGCATCCACCGGGGAGCTGTTTTTT	CAISEYASTGELFF
NA	TRBV9	TRBD1	TRBJ1-1	TGTGCCAGCAGCGTTGGGGCAGGGGGTCTGACTGAAGCTTTCTTT	CASSVGAGGLTEAFF
few	TRBV3-1/TRBV3-2	NA	TRBJ2-2	TGTGCCAGCAGCCAACTAGTAGCGAACACCGGGGAGCTGTTTTTT	CASSQLVANTGELFF
few	TRBV19	NA	TRBJ1-2	TGTGCCAGTACCCCCCTCCGCGGAGAGGCTAACTATGGCTACACCTTC	CASTPLRGEANYGYTF
NA	TRBV7-2	TRBD1	TRBJ1-5	TGTGCCAGCTCGCCGAGCAGGGGGTACAGCAATCAGCCCCAGCATTTT	CASSPSRGYSNQPQHF
NA	TRBV28	NA	TRBJ2-7	TGTGCCAGCACCTCGGCTGGCGGGCAGTACTTC	CASTSAGGQYF
NA	TRBV10-2	NA	TRBJ1-6	TGCGCCAGCAGTGAGGACCCGGGGGGAAATTCACCCCTCCACTTT	CASSEDPGGNSPLHF
NA	TRBV3-1/TRBV3-2	NA	TRBJ1-2	TGTGCCAGCAGCCAAGAAGGACCGTGGGGAAATGGCTACACCTTC	CASSQEGPWGNGYTF
NA	TRBV4-1	NA	TRBJ2-1	TGCGCCAGCAGCCAAGATAATCCAGTCTTCAATGAGCAGTTCTTC	CASSQDNPVFNEQFF
once	TRBV30	NA	TRBJ1-3	TGTGCCTGGAGTAAGGTAGCGAGTTCTGGAAACACCATATATTTT	CAWSKVASSGNTIYF
NA	TRBV6-2/TRBV6-3	NA	TRBJ2-1	TGTGCCAGCAGTTACAGGTATGACAATGAGCAGTTCTTC	CASSYRYDNEQFF
NA	TRBV9	NA	TRBJ1-1	TGTGCCAGCAGCGTAGTCGGCAGCGGTGAAGCTTTCTTT	CASSVVGSGEAFF
NA	TRBV5-6	TRBD1	TRBJ1-1	TGTGCCAGCAGCTTGCCCGACAGGGAGGCTTTCTTT	CASSLPDREAFF
NA	TRBV7-9	NA	TRBJ2-3	TGTGCCAGCAGCATAGGGGGGTCAGATACGCAGTATTTT	CASSIGGSDTQYF
NA	TRBV7-3	NA	TRBJ2-1	TGTGCCAGCAGCTTAGAGGGGAACAATGAGCAGTTCTTC	CASSLEGNNEQFF
NA	TRBV19	TRBD1	TRBJ1-3	TGTGCCAGTAGTCCCCGGACAGGGCCTCAGAGCTCTGGAAACACCATATATTTT	CASSPRTGPQSSGNTIYF